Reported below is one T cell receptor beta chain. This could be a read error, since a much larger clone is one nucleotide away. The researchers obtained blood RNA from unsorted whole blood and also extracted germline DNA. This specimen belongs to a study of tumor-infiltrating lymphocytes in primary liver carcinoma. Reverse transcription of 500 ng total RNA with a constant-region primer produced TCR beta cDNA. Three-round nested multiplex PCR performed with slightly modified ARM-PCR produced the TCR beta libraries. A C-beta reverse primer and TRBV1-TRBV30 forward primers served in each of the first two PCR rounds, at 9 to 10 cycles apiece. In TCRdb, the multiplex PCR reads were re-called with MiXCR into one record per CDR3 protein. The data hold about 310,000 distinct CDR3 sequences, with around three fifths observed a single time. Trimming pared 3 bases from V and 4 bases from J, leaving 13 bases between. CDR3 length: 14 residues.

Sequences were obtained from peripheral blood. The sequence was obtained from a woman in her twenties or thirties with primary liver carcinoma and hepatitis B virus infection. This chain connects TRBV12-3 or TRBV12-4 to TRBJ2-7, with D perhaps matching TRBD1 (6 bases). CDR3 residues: CASSFVLRGYEQYF. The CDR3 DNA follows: TGTGCCAGCAGTTTCGTCCTCAGGGGTTACGAGCAGTACTTC.